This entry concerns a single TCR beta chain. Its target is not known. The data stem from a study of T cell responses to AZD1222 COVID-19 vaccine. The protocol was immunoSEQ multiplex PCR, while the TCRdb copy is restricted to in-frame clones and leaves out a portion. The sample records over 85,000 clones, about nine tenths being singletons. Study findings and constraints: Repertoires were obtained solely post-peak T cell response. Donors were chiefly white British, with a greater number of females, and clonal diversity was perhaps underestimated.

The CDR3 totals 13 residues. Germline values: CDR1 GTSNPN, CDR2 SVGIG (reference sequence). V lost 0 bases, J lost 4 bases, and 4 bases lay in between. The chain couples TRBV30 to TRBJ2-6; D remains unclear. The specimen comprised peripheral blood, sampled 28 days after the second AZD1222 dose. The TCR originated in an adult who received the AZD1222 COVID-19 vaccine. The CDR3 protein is CAWSVGGANVLTF. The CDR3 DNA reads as TGTGCCTGGAGTGTAGGGGGGGCCAACGTCCTGACTTTC.